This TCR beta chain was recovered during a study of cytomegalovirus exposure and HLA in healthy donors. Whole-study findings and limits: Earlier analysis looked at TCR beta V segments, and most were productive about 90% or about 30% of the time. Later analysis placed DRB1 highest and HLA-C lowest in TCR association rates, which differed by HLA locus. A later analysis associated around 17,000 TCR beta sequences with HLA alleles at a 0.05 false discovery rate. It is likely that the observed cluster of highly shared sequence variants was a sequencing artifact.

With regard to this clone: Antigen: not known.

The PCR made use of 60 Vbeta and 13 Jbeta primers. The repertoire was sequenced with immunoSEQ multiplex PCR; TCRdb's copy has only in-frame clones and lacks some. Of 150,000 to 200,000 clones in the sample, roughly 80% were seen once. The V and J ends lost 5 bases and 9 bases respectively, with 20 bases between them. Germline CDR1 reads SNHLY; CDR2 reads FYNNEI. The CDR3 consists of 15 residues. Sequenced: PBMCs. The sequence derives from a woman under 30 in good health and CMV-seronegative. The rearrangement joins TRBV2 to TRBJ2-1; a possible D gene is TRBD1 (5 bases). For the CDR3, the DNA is TGTGCCAGCAGTTCAAGACAGAGACAGACTGGTGAGCAGTTCTTC. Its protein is CASSSRQRQTGEQFF.